A selection of T cell receptor beta chains follows, all from one sample in a study of blood T cell repertoires in COVID-19. The repertoire was sequenced with immunoSEQ multiplex PCR; TCRdb's copy has only in-frame clones and lacks some. The table shows about 50,000 clones, with 81% occurring only once. What was sequenced was peripheral blood. These receptors were collected from an elderly woman with COVID-19, enrolled during active disease. The CDR3 runs from the conserved cysteine through the conserved F or W. The order of the fields is CDR3 protein, CDR3 DNA, CDR3 length, J gene, V gene, D gene, clone size. The D gene is left open where the match is weak. Clone size is given for some rows only: seen once, a few or many times, or a class if the clone is expanded.

CASTAFGPPRARGPRETQYF TGTGCCAGCACGGCGTTCGGGCCCCCTCGGGCCAGGGGGCCACGGGAGACCCAGTACTTC 20 TRBJ2-5 TRBV21-1 . .
CASTARTSAYTGELFF TGTGCCAGCACTGCCCGGACTAGCGCTTACACCGGGGAGCTGTTTTTT 16 TRBJ2-2 TRBV9 TRBD2 .
CSVSGANTGELFF TGCAGCGTTAGCGGAGCGAACACCGGGGAGCTGTTTTTT 13 TRBJ2-2 TRBV29-1 . .
CASSLTAASSYNEQFF TGTGCCAGCAGCTTAACAGCGGCAAGCTCCTACAATGAGCAGTTCTTC 16 TRBJ2-1 TRBV11-3 . .
CSPGEAFF TGCAGCCCAGGGGAAGCTTTCTTT 8 TRBJ1-1 TRBV20-1 . .
CASSAYSGSSYNEQFF TGTGCCAGCAGTGCTTATAGCGGGAGCTCCTACAATGAGCAGTTCTTC 16 TRBJ2-1 TRBV6-1 TRBD2 once
CASSFSGQDYEQYF TGTGCCAGCAGTTTTAGTGGGCAGGACTACGAGCAGTACTTC 14 TRBJ2-7 TRBV28 . .
CASRPTSPTGELFF TGTGCCAGCAGGCCGACTAGCCCCACCGGGGAGCTGTTTTTT 14 TRBJ2-2 TRBV27 TRBD2 few
CASSPSGGSYNEQFF TGTGCCAGCAGCCCTTCCGGCGGGTCCTACAATGAGCAGTTCTTC 15 TRBJ2-1 TRBV7-2 . .
CASSLGSGRETQYF TGCGCCAGCAGCTTGGGGTCTGGGAGAGAGACCCAGTACTTC 14 TRBJ2-5 TRBV5-1 . .
CASSPAEAYEQYF TGTGCCAGCAGTCCCGCGGAGGCCTACGAGCAGTACTTC 13 TRBJ2-7 TRBV12-3/TRBV12-4 . .
CASRTGGFQETQYF TGTGCCAGCAGGACGGGGGGCTTCCAAGAGACCCAGTACTTC 14 TRBJ2-5 TRBV6-4 . .
CASSRRAGGQNEQFF TGTGCCAGCAGCCGACGGGCGGGAGGGCAAAATGAGCAGTTCTTC 15 TRBJ2-1 TRBV3-1/TRBV3-2 TRBD2 few
CASSSAGGNEQFF TGTGCCAGCAGCTCCGCGGGAGGAAATGAGCAGTTCTTC 13 TRBJ2-1 TRBV7-3 TRBD2 .
CASSFTGGAYEQYF TGTGCCAGCAGTTTTACAGGGGGCGCGTACGAGCAGTACTTC 14 TRBJ2-7 TRBV28 TRBD1 .
CASSVAGQGSTDTQYF TGTGCCAGCAGCGTAGCTGGGCAGGGGAGCACAGATACGCAGTATTTT 16 TRBJ2-3 TRBV9 . .
CASTWTSGSSGTDTQYF TGTGCCAGCACCTGGACTAGCGGGAGTTCGGGCACAGATACGCAGTATTTT 17 TRBJ2-3 TRBV2 TRBD2 .
CSVELKEVRYNEQFF TGCAGCGTTGAACTTAAGGAGGTCCGTTACAATGAGCAGTTCTTC 15 TRBJ2-1 TRBV29-1 . .
CASSDSGLAGGFGTGELFF TGTGCCAGCAGTGACTCTGGACTAGCGGGAGGTTTTGGCACCGGGGAGCTGTTTTTT 19 TRBJ2-2 TRBV6-4 TRBD2 once
CAWRARLAGLTGELFF TGTGCCTGGAGGGCCCGACTAGCGGGACTCACCGGGGAGCTGTTTTTT 16 TRBJ2-2 TRBV30 TRBD2 .
CASLTPGGLAHEQYF TGTGCCAGCCTTACTCCAGGGGGCTTAGCACACGAGCAGTACTTC 15 TRBJ2-7 TRBV28 TRBD1 few
CASSYLRDRSNQPQHF TGTGCCAGTAGTTACCTCCGGGACAGAAGTAATCAGCCCCAGCATTTT 16 TRBJ1-5 TRBV19 TRBD1 once
CASSPLTSLHYYEQYF TGTGCCAGCAGCCCGTTGACTAGCTTACATTACTACGAGCAGTACTTC 16 TRBJ2-7 TRBV4-2 TRBD2 .
CASSQDMNGGYTF TGTGCCAGCAGCCAAGATATGAACGGGGGCTACACCTTC 13 TRBJ1-2 TRBV4-2 . .
CASSVFSRVDDEQFF TGTGCCAGCAGCGTTTTTTCACGGGTTGACGATGAGCAGTTCTTC 15 TRBJ2-1 TRBV9 . few